These T cell receptor beta chains were read from a single sample in a study of blood T cells in healthy people across ages. TCRdb independently ran MiXCR on the 5' RACE reads; one entry per CDR3 protein. The profile shows 1.6 million or so distinct CDR3 sequences, roughly a third of them singletons. Specimen: blood. The receptors were sampled from a woman aged 25 to 39 in good health. The conserved cysteine and the conserved F or W are not part of the CDR3 here.

J,V,CDR3
TRBJ2-2,TRBV29-1,SVELREGIAGELF
TRBJ2-7,TRBV7-9,ASSSLRDRGSYEQY
TRBJ2-7,TRBV20-1,SAIAGGPENEQY
TRBJ2-5,TRBV7-6,ASSLIYRGDQETQY
TRBJ2-2,TRBV29-1,SVESDTGELF
TRBJ2-7,TRBV13,ASSSRDRGPHEQY
TRBJ1-6,TRBV7-9,ASSPQGNNSPLH
TRBJ2-2,TRBV7-8,ASSYHTSGGITGERF
TRBJ1-5,TRBV12-3/TRBV12-4,ASSPGGQSQPQH
TRBJ2-1,TRBV7-3,ASSATPSGRRNEQF
TRBJ2-5,TRBV28,ASSLGLPGLAGGGEETQY
TRBJ2-7,TRBV11-2,ASSLPMAGGPYEQY
.,TRBV9,ASSGGFSGETQY
TRBJ2-7,TRBV2,ASSVSVRESSYEQY
TRBJ1-2,TRBV5-1,ASSLGMGRPYGYT
TRBJ2-5,TRBV11-2,ASSSTVQETRY
TRBJ2-1,TRBV7-2,ASSLEASGSSNEQF
TRBJ2-7,TRBV7-6,ASSLDGGDTPYEQY
TRBJ1-1,TRBV20-1,SAQQGFQNPEAF
TRBJ2-1,TRBV12-3/TRBV12-4,ATKSEGAYNEQF
TRBJ1-1,TRBV6-6,ASSYPGQGSSRAF
TRBJ2-6,TRBV9,ASSVAAEVGSGANVLT
TRBJ2-5,TRBV5-1,ASSLAPTAQETQY
TRBJ2-7,TRBV5-1,ASSPTEDSYGEQY
.,TRBV4-1,ASSLYDRREETQY
TRBJ2-3,TRBV7-2,ASSLVIQGSTDTQY
TRBJ2-3,TRBV1,TSSPLAAPRSDTQY
TRBJ2-5,TRBV5-1,ASSLAPQGGTAGALQETQY
TRBJ2-1,TRBV12-3/TRBV12-4,ASSNGRRINNEQF
TRBJ2-3,TRBV20-1,SVEGAEPDTQY
TRBJ2-6,TRBV4-1,ASSQENRKYSGANVLT
TRBJ2-3,TRBV20-1,SAATSWSTDTQY